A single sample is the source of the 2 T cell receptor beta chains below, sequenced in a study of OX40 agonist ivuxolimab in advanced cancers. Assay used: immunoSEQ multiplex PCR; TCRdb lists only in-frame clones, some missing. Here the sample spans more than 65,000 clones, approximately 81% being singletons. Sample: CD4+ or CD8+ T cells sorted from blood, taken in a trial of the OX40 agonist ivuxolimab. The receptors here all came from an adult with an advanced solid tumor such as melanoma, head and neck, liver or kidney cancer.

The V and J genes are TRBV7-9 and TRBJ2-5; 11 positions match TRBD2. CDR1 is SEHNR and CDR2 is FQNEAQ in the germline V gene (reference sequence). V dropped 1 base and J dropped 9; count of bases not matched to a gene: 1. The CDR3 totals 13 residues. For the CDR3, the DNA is TGTGCCAGCAGCTTAGAACTAGCGGGGGCCCAGTACTTC. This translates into CASSLELAGAQYF.

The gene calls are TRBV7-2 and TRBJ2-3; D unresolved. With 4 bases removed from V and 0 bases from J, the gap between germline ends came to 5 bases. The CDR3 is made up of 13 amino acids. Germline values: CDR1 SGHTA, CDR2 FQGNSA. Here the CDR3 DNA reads TGTGCCAGCAGCTCGTTTAGCACAGATACGCAGTATTTT. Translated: CASSSFSTDTQYF.